This T cell receptor beta chain was found in a study of shared clonotypes between healthy human individuals. General study results and limits: Measured sharing among donors was expected to vary with sequencing depth. Richness estimates generally favored naive over memory subsets. Sorted-subset sequencing, rarefaction showed, was incomplete despite large depth. Lower generation probabilities were found for non-shared clonotypes than for those shared by all four donors.

Terminally differentiated effector memory CD45RA+ cells were excluded from the naive CD8 cells, which were CD45RO-negative and positively selected for CCR7. Libraries were prepared by immunoSEQ multiplex PCR; TCRdb keeps only in-frame clonotypes and omits some of them. The sample lists approximately 2,000,000 clones, approximately 92% occurring once. Notes on this clone: What it recognizes is unknown. At the DNA level, this CDR3 is encoded by other sequences in the same sample as well.

The source is a man between 18 and 35 years old in good health. Some clones in this sample may be carry-over from other donors' samples. Sequencing was performed on naive CD8+ T cells from PBMCs.

The CDR3 is CASSLGDNTDTQYF. CDR3 coding DNA: TGCGCCAGCAGCTTGGGGGACAACACAGATACGCAGTATTTT. The chain is built from TRBV5-1 and TRBJ2-3; TRBD1 might be the D (6 bases). V lost 0 bases to trimming and J lost 2 bases, with 7 bases between them. Germline V gene sequence: CDR1 SGHRS, CDR2 YFSETQ. This CDR3 comprises 14 residues. The entire variable domain, with the rest obtained from reference TRBV5-1 and TRBJ2-3, is as follows: KAGVTQTPRYLIKTRGQQVTLSCSPISGHRSVSWYQQTPGQGLQFLFEYFSETQRNKGNFPGRFSGRQFSNSRSEMNVSTLELGDSALYLCASSLGDNTDTQYFGPGTRLTVL.